Following are 26 T cell receptor beta chains from one sample sequenced in a study of T cells in Graves' hyperthyroidism and ophthalmopathy. Template material for amplifying TCR beta CDR3 regions consisted of RNA transcripts. Researchers ran a first-round RT-PCR on the TCR CDR3 using the HTBI primer set. From the multiplex PCR reads, TCRdb called clonotypes with MiXCR, one entry per CDR3 protein. The sample records around 760,000 distinct CDR3 sequences, roughly a third being singletons. Sequencing was done on a sample of blood. The receptors originated from a middle-aged woman with Graves' hyperthyroidism.

The CDR3 bases are TGTGCCAGCAGCCATACTACTAGCGGGGATCCCCGAGAGACCCAGTACTTC. It codes for CASSHTTSGDPRETQYF. The rearrangement joins TRBV3-1 to TRBJ2-5; 10 bases align to TRBD2. The CDR3 covers 17 residues. The V segment lost 3 bases and the J segment 4 bases; nucleotides outside the gene matches: 11. CDR1 LGHDT and CDR2 YNNKEL come from the germline V gene (reference sequence).

About this clonotype: A clone one base away is much larger, so this may be a read error. The chain couples TRBV20-1 to TRBJ2-5; no clear D. The germline V gene has CDR1 DFQATT and CDR2 SNEGSKA (reference sequence). Trimming removed 5 bases from V and 5 bases from J, with 15 bases in between. CDR3 length equals 13 residues. CDR3 DNA sequence: TGCAGTGCTCCCTGGGCCCGGGCCGAGACCCAGTACTTC. It codes for CSAPWARAETQYF.

This clonotype came up many times. V usage is TRBV20-1 and J usage is TRBJ1-3; the D gene is possibly TRBD1 (5 bases). CDR1 is DFQATT, CDR2 SNEGSKA, per germline (reference sequence). Trimming removed 3 bases at V and 2 bases at J, with 5 bases between. The CDR3 totals 12 residues. The CDR3 nucleotides read TGCAGTGCTAGGGGGCCTGGAAACACCATATATTTT. Its protein is CSARGPGNTIYF.

In its sample, this clonotype was seen many times. V usage is TRBV11-2 and J usage is TRBJ1-4; no reliable D call. The CDR3 is 11 residues long. Germline CDR1 reads SGHAT; CDR2 reads FQNNGV. V gave up 6 bases and J gave up 8 bases, with 7 bases separating them. CDR3 loop: CASSSTEKLFF. DNA for the CDR3: TGTGCCAGCAGTTCGACAGAAAAACTGTTTTTT.

The CDR3 is CASSIGIGGTGELFF. The CDR3 coding sequence is TGTGCCAGTAGTATAGGAATCGGCGGCACCGGGGAGCTGTTTTTT. The genes are TRBV19 and TRBJ2-2; D is unclear. The CDR3 has 15 residues. Germline CDR1 and CDR2: LNHDA and SQIVND (reference sequence). V shed 1 base and J shed 4 bases, with 10 bases lying between them. Combining the CDR3 with reference TRBV19 and TRBJ2-2 gives the whole variable domain DGGITQSPKYLFRKEGQNVTLSCEQNLNHDAMYWYRQDPGQGLRLIYYSQIVNDFQKGDIAEGYSVSREKKESFPLTVTSAQKNPTAFYLCASSIGIGGTGELFFGEGSRLTVL.

The rearrangement joins TRBV29-1 to TRBJ2-7, with 8 bases identical to TRBD1. The end of the DNA is better explained by TRBJ2-1, so the J call may be wrong. This CDR3 region has 15 residues. CDR1 is SQVTM, CDR2 ANQGSEA, per germline. CDR3 protein: CSVEPPGQAYNEQFF. In nucleotides, the CDR3 is TGCAGCGTTGAGCCCCCGGGACAGGCCTACAATGAGCAGTTCTTC.

CDR3 amino acids: CASSERGGKNIQYF. CDR3 nucleotides: TGTGCCAGCAGTGAAAGAGGGGGAAAAAACATTCAGTACTTC. The rearrangement links TRBV25-1 to TRBJ2-4; D may be TRBD1 (6 bases). V gave up 2 bases and J gave up 4 bases, with 9 bases separating them. The germline gives CDR1 MGHDK, CDR2 SYGVNS. CDR3 length: 14 residues.

Remarks on this clonotype: Just one base apart from a much larger clone, this may be a read error. The chain is built from TRBV19 and TRBJ2-7; 10 nucleotides line up with TRBD2. V was clipped by 8 bases and J by 0 bases; unmatched bases: 7. The CDR3 extends over 15 amino acids. The germline V gene has CDR1 LNHDA and CDR2 SQIVND (reference sequence). CDR3 loop: CASGTWTSGSYEQYF. The CDR3 DNA reads as TGTGCCAGTGGTACATGGACTAGCGGCTCCTACGAGCAGTACTTC. The whole variable domain, filled in from reference TRBV19 and TRBJ2-7, reads DGGITQSPKYLFRKEGQNVTLSCEQNLNHDAMYWYRQDPGQGLRLIYYSQIVNDFQKGDIAEGYSVSREKKESFPLTVTSAQKNPTAFYLCASGTWTSGSYEQYFGPGTRLTVT.

This clonotype has ten or more counts. The chain combines TRBV25-1 with TRBJ1-2; no firm D call. The germline CDR1 and CDR2 sequences are MGHDK and SYGVNS. This CDR3 is 16 amino acids long. Trimming stripped 3 bases from V and 7 bases from J, with 21 bases between. The CDR3 sequence is CASSDPWTGSGGGYTF. The CDR3, as DNA: TGTGCCAGCAGTGACCCCTGGACGGGTAGTGGTGGTGGCTACACCTTC.

The V gene is TRBV2, the J gene TRBJ1-5; possible D gene TRBD1, 6 bases. Germline assignment: CDR1 SNHLY and CDR2 FYNNEI. V was pared by 4 bases and J by 6 bases, with 13 bases between. The CDR3 has 14 amino acids. The CDR3 DNA reads as TGTGCCAGCAGTGCTGAGGGGGGCGTTCAGCCCCAGCATTTT. The encoded protein is CASSAEGGVQPQHF.

This clonotype was seen more than once but under ten times. The V gene is TRBV7-9, the J gene TRBJ1-1; no definite D call. This CDR3 spans 17 amino acids. V dropped 4 bases and J dropped 3 bases, with 21 bases sitting between them. The germline gives CDR1 SEHNR, CDR2 FQNEAQ (reference sequence). CDR3: CASSSTGRSGQDTEAFF. The CDR3 DNA follows: TGTGCCAGCAGCTCCACTGGCCGTTCGGGTCAGGACACTGAAGCTTTCTTT.

Only a few counts were recorded for this clonotype. CDR3 region: CASSMQGQVYEQYF. The CDR3 region has the DNA TGTGCCAGCAGTATGCAGGGGCAGGTCTACGAGCAGTACTTC. The V and J genes are TRBV6-6 and TRBJ2-7, with D perhaps TRBD1 (6 bases). V was pared by 5 bases and J by 3 bases, with 14 bases between. From germline, CDR1 is MNHNY and CDR2 SVGAGI (reference sequence). The CDR3 is 14 residues long.

This clonotype was seen a handful of times. Its ends do not fully match the called genes, so a read error is possible. The V gene is TRBV10-3, the J gene TRBJ2-7, with TRBD1 matching 9 bases. The CDR3 totals 14 residues. Looked up from germline, CDR1 is ENHRY and CDR2 is SYGVKD. The CDR3 loop reads CASSRDRDLIEQYF. As DNA, the CDR3 is TGTGCCAGCAGTCGGGACAGGGATTTGATCGAGCAGTACTTC.

This chain uses TRBV20-1 with TRBJ1-2; TRBD1 might be the D (6 bases). The CDR3 sequence is 21 residues long. The germline V gene encodes CDR1 DFQATT and CDR2 SNEGSKA (reference sequence). V lost 0 bases and J lost 3, with 32 bases in between. The CDR3 sequence is CSARDPLTGPGKGTNYYGYTF. The CDR3 region has the DNA TGCAGTGCTAGAGATCCCCTGACGGGCCCCGGAAAGGGGACAAACTACTATGGCTACACCTTC.

The table lists this clonotype with many counts. DNA for the CDR3: TGTGCCAGCAGCGTAGTTAGAGCGGAGAGATACGAGCAGTACTTC. Its protein product is CASSVVRAERYEQYF. The gene calls are TRBV9 and TRBJ2-7; tentatively, D is TRBD2 (5 bases). Germline V gene sequence: CDR1 SGDLS, CDR2 YYNGEE. Trimming left V 0 bases short and J 4 bases short, with 14 bases between. This CDR3 comprises 15 residues.

With regard to this clonotype: At one boundary the junction diverges from the germline segment, which might be a read error. The chain is built from TRBV10-2 and TRBJ1-1, with 8 bases matching TRBD1. Germline CDR1 is WSHSY and CDR2 is SAAADI. The length of the CDR3 is 16 residues. CDR3 amino acids: CASSQEVTGVYTEAFF. Here the CDR3 DNA reads TGTGCCAGCAGCCAAGAAGTGACAGGGGTGTACACTGAAGCTTTCTTT.

Regarding this clonotype: Given a much more abundant clone one base away, this may be a read error. The final CDR3 position lacks the conserved phenylalanine or tryptophan, pointing to a likely read error. This chain links TRBV12-3 or TRBV12-4 with TRBJ1-1; D not certain. This CDR3 region has 13 residues. The ends were cut back, 3 bases at V and 5 bases at J, with 10 bases in the middle. The CDR3 DNA is TGTGCCAGCAGTTTGGCGCAGGAGACTGAAGCTTTCCTT. Its translation: CASSLAQETEAFL.

This clonotype was recorded many times. The chain uses TRBV24-1 and TRBJ1-1, with D uncertain. Trimming shortened V by 5 bases and J by 8 bases, and 11 bases separated the two germline ends. This CDR3 has 12 amino acids. Germline V CDR1 and CDR2: KGHDR, SFDVKD. This CDR3 is CATSASGREAFF. CDR3 bases: TGTGCCACCAGTGCGTCCGGCAGGGAAGCTTTCTTT.

The rearrangement joins TRBV20-1 to TRBJ2-7; perhaps TRBD2 as D (6 bases). Germline values: CDR1 DFQATT, CDR2 SNEGSKA (reference sequence). The CDR3 extends over 15 amino acids. V lost 3 bases to trimming and J lost 0 bases, with 15 bases between them. The CDR3 spells CSASRRVPLSYEQYF. The DNA for the CDR3 is TGCAGTGCTAGCCGGAGGGTACCGCTCTCCTACGAGCAGTACTTC.

This clonotype has at least ten counts. V usage is TRBV6-1 and J usage is TRBJ2-5; D gene unclear. CDR3 length: 14 amino acids. Germline-derived CDR1 and CDR2 are MNHNS and SASEGT. Trimming took 7 bases from V and 5 from J, leaving 17 bases between them. DNA for the CDR3: TGTGCCAGCAAAGGGCTTGTGGCTATGGAGACCCAGTACTTC. Protein product: CASKGLVAMETQYF.

V is TRBV12-3 or TRBV12-4 and J is TRBJ2-7, with 9 bases identical to TRBD1. The CDR3 runs 13 residues. After removal of 7 bases from V and 5 bases from J, the junction contained 6 bases not matched to a gene. The chain's CDR3 is CASILTGGDEQYF. CDR3 in DNA: TGTGCCAGCATCCTGACAGGGGGGGACGAGCAGTACTTC.

The V and J genes are TRBV29-1 and TRBJ1-1, with D perhaps matching TRBD1 (5 bases). Germline V CDR1 and CDR2: SQVTM, ANQGSEA. V shed 0 bases and J shed 10 bases, with 18 bases lying between them. CDR3 length: 14 amino acids. Here the CDR3 DNA reads TGCAGCGTTGAAGATCGTGGCAGGGATGCTGCAGCTTTCTTT. Protein sequence: CSVEDRGRDAAAFF.

The chain employs TRBV19 and TRBJ1-2; D not resolved. The CDR3 is 14 amino acids. The germline V gene has CDR1 LNHDA and CDR2 SQIVND (reference sequence). Deletions cut 1 base from V and 5 bases from J, with 11 bases between. The CDR3 bases are TGTGCCAGTAGTATAGGATGGACGGCTTATGGCTACACCTTC. Its protein product is CASSIGWTAYGYTF.

In its sample, this clonotype was seen a few times. The chain combines TRBV12-3 or TRBV12-4 with TRBJ2-7; 8 nucleotides line up with TRBD1. The V and J ends lost 0 bases and 4 bases, in that order; junction bases with no gene match: 8. This CDR3 contains 16 residues. The CDR3 here is CASSLATGGIQYEQYF. In DNA, the CDR3 is TGTGCCAGCAGTTTAGCAACAGGGGGGATACAATACGAGCAGTACTTC.

This clonotype was observed at least ten times. The rearrangement links TRBV7-2 to TRBJ2-7; 7 bases align to TRBD2. Germline assignment: CDR1 SGHTA and CDR2 FQGNSA. After removal of 5 bases from V and 5 bases from J, the junction contained 18 bases not matched to a gene. CDR3 length equals 17 residues. The CDR3 DNA follows: TGTGCCAGCAGCCCTTCCTGGGGTGGCGGGAGTCTCGACGAGCAGTACTTC. Amino acids: CASSPSWGGGSLDEQYF.

The DNA of the CDR3 is TGTGCCAGCGACACAGGGTCCTATAATTCACCCCTCCACTTT. This gives the protein CASDTGSYNSPLHF. This chain joins TRBV7-9 and TRBJ1-6; possibly TRBD1 for D (6 bases). The CDR3 length is 14 residues. The V gene lost 8 bases and the J gene lost 1 base, with 9 bases spanning the gap. Germline CDR1 reads SEHNR; CDR2 reads FQNEAQ (reference sequence).